This TCR beta chain was sequenced during a study of blood T cell repertoires in COVID-19. V lost 11 bases, J lost 4 bases, and 18 bases lay in between. Germline CDR1 and CDR2: LNHDA and SQIVND (reference sequence). The CDR3 loop spans 15 amino acids. This table comes from immunoSEQ multiplex PCR, and its TCRdb copy is limited to in-frame clones, with some not included. In the table there are some 140,000 clones, 80% to 90% of which are singletons. The receptor's source is a man in his fifties or sixties with active COVID-19. Material for sequencing was peripheral blood. The chain carries TRBV19 and TRBJ1-6; D is unresolved. The CDR3, as DNA: TGTGCCCCCCGGGAGCCGACTCATTATAATTCACCCCTCCACTTT. Translating it yields CAPREPTHYNSPLHF.